The clone carrying this T cell receptor beta chain showed up many times. Its antigen remains unknown. CDR3 length: 13 residues. Germline V gene data show CDR1 as MDHEN and CDR2 as SYDVKM. Trimming left V 1 base short and J 7 bases short, with 8 bases between. Each CDR3 protein is one row after TCRdb ran MiXCR on the 5' RACE reads. The table includes 200,000 to 250,000 distinct CDR3 sequences, approximately 8.3% detected once. This specimen belongs to a study of identical twins. Regarding the study as a whole: High-abundance cord blood beta clonotypes had fewer insertions; memory repertoires showed none.

This same sample was also part of a study on yellow fever vaccine responses in identical twins.

Specimen: memory (CD45RO+) T cells sorted from blood. V usage is TRBV28 and J usage is TRBJ1-5; the D is unclear. This TCR was sampled from a woman in her late teens or twenties in good health. The CDR3 sequence is CASSLSLRQPQHF. In nucleotides, the CDR3 is TGTGCCAGCAGTTTATCCCTGCGACAGCCCCAGCATTTT.